Listed here are 7 T cell receptor beta chains from one sample, sequenced in a study of CD8 T cells in ankylosing spondylitis. Their cognate antigens are unknown. Study results and caveats: Seemingly distinctive of ankylosing spondylitis blood was a TCR beta motif formed by eight highly homologous variants.

TCRdb passed the 5' RACE reads through MiXCR, listing each CDR3 protein once. Among roughly 700,000 distinct CDR3 sequences listed, around 20% were seen once. The sequenced material came from blood, either unsorted or a sorted T cell fraction (not recorded which). The receptor set was obtained from a male donor with ankylosing spondylitis.

This clonotype was seen a few times. V usage is TRBV30 and J usage is TRBJ1-1; 8 nucleotides align to TRBD1. Germline assignment: CDR1 GTSNPN and CDR2 SVGIG (reference sequence). V gave up 2 bases and J gave up 1 base; unmatched junction bases: 3. The CDR3 is 14 residues long. The CDR3 is CAWSPGTGNTEAFF. The CDR3 DNA is TGTGCCTGGAGTCCCGGGACAGGGAACACTGAAGCTTTCTTT.

This clonotype was seen more than once but under ten times. The chain employs TRBV20-1 and TRBJ2-2, with D possibly matching TRBD2 (6 bases). This CDR3 is 16 amino acids long. Looked up from germline, CDR1 is DFQATT and CDR2 is SNEGSKA (reference sequence). Trimming stripped 3 bases from V and 7 bases from J, with 21 bases between. CDR3 sequence: CSARRGVGGSVGELFF. The CDR3 DNA follows: TGCAGTGCTAGGAGGGGTGTGGGGGGTTCGGTCGGGGAGCTGTTTTTT.

The chain uses TRBV7-9 and TRBJ2-1; the D gene is possibly TRBD2 (5 bases). Trimming took 1 base from V and 6 from J, leaving 10 bases between them. This CDR3 region has 14 residues. Germline CDR1 reads SEHNR; CDR2 reads FQNEAQ (reference sequence). Written as DNA, the CDR3 is TGTGCCAGCAGCTTAGTCCTAGGACTCAATGAGCAGTTCTTC. Protein product: CASSLVLGLNEQFF.

V is TRBV5-1 and J is TRBJ2-1, with 11 nucleotides matching TRBD2. Trimming took 4 bases from V and 6 from J; bases not matched to a gene: 6. This CDR3 spans 15 amino acids. The germline CDR1 and CDR2 sequences are SGHRS and YFSETQ. The CDR3 region is CASSPPTSGVNEQFF. The CDR3 region has the DNA TGCGCCAGCAGCCCCCCGACTAGCGGGGTCAATGAGCAGTTCTTC.

This chain connects TRBV9 to TRBJ2-3, with 9 bases matching TRBD2. The CDR3 is 15 amino acids. The germline V gene encodes CDR1 SGDLS and CDR2 YYNGEE. With V trimmed by 4 bases and J by 0 bases, 3 bases remained unmatched. CDR3 bases: TGTGCCAGCAGCCCTAGCGGGATCAGCACAGATACGCAGTATTTT. Translated: CASSPSGISTDTQYF.

This chain joins TRBV28 and TRBJ2-1; TRBD2 agrees at 13 bases. Germline V gene sequence: CDR1 MDHEN, CDR2 SYDVKM. J gave up 8 bases and V 0 bases, and 4 bases lay outside the gene matches. The CDR3 is 16 residues long. This chain's CDR3 is CASSLWTSGRTHEQFF. DNA of the CDR3: TGTGCCAGCAGTTTATGGACTAGCGGGAGGACCCATGAGCAGTTCTTC.

This clonotype was seen a few times. J is TRBJ2-3 and V is TRBV6-1, with D unclear. Germline CDR1 reads MNHNS; CDR2 reads SASEGT. The CDR3 length is 15 residues. Trimming took off 8 bases at V and 1 base at J, with 16 bases between the two ends. The CDR3 region has the DNA TGTGCCAGCTCAAACCCGGCAGGCCGCACAGATACGCAGTATTTT. It yields the protein CASSNPAGRTDTQYF.